Listed below are T cell receptor beta chains from one sample, sequenced in a study of glioma-infiltrating T cells after dendritic cell vaccination. Data came from immunoSEQ multiplex PCR; TCRdb stores just in-frame clones and leaves some out. The profile shows around 96,000 clones, about four fifths of them singletons. Material: blood, obtained before dendritic cell vaccination. The source is a human donor with glioblastoma. Each CDR3 is given with its conserved first and last residue. The D gene is left open where the match is weak. For some rows the clone size is stated as once, few or many, or as a class when expanded; others skip it.

D	size	J	V	CDR3	DNA
-	once	TRBJ2-3	TRBV7-9	CASSSQASPTDTQYF	TGTGCCAGCAGCTCTCAGGCGTCCCCCACAGATACGCAGTATTTT
-	-	TRBJ1-5	TRBV27	CASSLSKAGAGDQPQHF	TGTGCCAGCAGTTTATCAAAAGCGGGCGCAGGTGATCAGCCCCAGCATTTT
-	-	TRBJ1-1	TRBV30	CAWNTGPTEAFF	TGTGCCTGGAATACAGGGCCCACTGAAGCTTTCTTT
TRBD2	-	TRBJ2-5	TRBV18	CASSELAGQETQYF	TGTGCCAGCTCAGAACTAGCGGGACAAGAGACCCAGTACTTC
TRBD2	-	TRBJ2-5	TRBV5-4	CASSPEPGLAGLREETQYF	TGTGCCAGCAGCCCGGAACCGGGACTAGCGGGGTTGAGGGAAGAGACCCAGTACTTC
-	-	TRBJ2-3	TRBV7-9	CASSLSLSTDTQYF	TGTGCCAGCAGCTTATCTCTCTCCACAGATACGCAGTATTTT
TRBD2	-	TRBJ2-1	TRBV6-5	CASSYWAGGGNEQFF	TGTGCCAGCAGTTACTGGGCGGGAGGGGGCAATGAGCAGTTCTTC
-	-	TRBJ1-2	TRBV6-1	CASIPGEGGFRGYTF	TGTGCCAGCATTCCAGGAGAGGGAGGGTTTCGGGGCTACACCTTC
-	-	TRBJ1-2	TRBV21-1	CASSKSAAGDDGGYTF	TGTGCCAGCAGCAAATCCGCCGCAGGGGATGATGGTGGCTACACCTTC
TRBD1	once	TRBJ2-1	TRBV2	CASREGQDVDEQFF	TGTGCCAGCAGGGAGGGACAGGATGTAGATGAGCAGTTCTTC
-	few	TRBJ1-1	TRBV30	CAWDLTGDTEAFF	TGTGCCTGGGACCTAACCGGGGACACTGAAGCTTTCTTT
-	-	TRBJ2-5	TRBV20-1	CSASYLETQYF	TGCAGTGCTAGTTATCTCGAGACCCAGTACTTC
-	-	TRBJ1-6	TRBV2	CASSGQFSSYNSPLHF	TGTGCCAGCAGTGGACAGTTTAGCTCCTATAATTCACCCCTCCACTTT
-	-	TRBJ2-1	TRBV5-8	CASSPERTGDHNEQFF	TGTGCCAGCAGCCCAGAGAGGACGGGAGATCACAATGAGCAGTTCTTC
-	once	TRBJ1-1	TRBV5-1	CASSLAGDNTEAFF	TGCGCCAGCAGCTTGGCAGGGGATAACACTGAAGCTTTCTTT
-	-	TRBJ1-2	TRBV18	CASSQNRDGYTF	TGTGCCAGCTCACAAAACAGGGACGGCTACACCTTC
TRBD1	-	TRBJ2-7	TRBV27	CASSAGTGQGYEQYF	TGTGCCAGCAGCGCCGGGACAGGGCAAGGCTACGAGCAGTACTTC
TRBD2	-	TRBJ2-1	TRBV19	CASSILAGDYNEQFF	TGTGCCAGTAGTATTCTAGCGGGAGATTACAATGAGCAGTTCTTC
-	-	TRBJ2-7	TRBV5-4	CASSSGGDSLGEQYF	TGTGCCAGCAGCTCCGGAGGGGACTCCCTGGGGGAGCAGTACTTC
TRBD2	-	TRBJ2-7	TRBV10-3	CAISDPSGRGYEQYF	TGTGCCATCAGTGATCCTAGCGGGAGGGGCTACGAGCAGTACTTC
TRBD2	-	TRBJ2-5	TRBV7-2	CASSFAGGPQTQYF	TGTGCCAGCAGCTTTGCGGGAGGGCCCCAGACCCAGTACTTC
-	-	TRBJ1-2	TRBV5-1	CASSLGFQGPEGYTF	TGCGCCAGCAGCTTGGGGTTCCAGGGCCCCGAGGGCTACACCTTC
-	few	TRBJ1-4	TRBV7-2	CASSEPRPGEKLFF	TGTGCCAGCAGCGAACCTCGGCCGGGTGAAAAACTGTTTTTT
TRBD1	-	TRBJ2-5	TRBV28	CASSLVDRRQTQYF	TGTGCCAGCAGTTTAGTGGACAGGCGGCAGACCCAGTACTTC
TRBD2	once	TRBJ2-7	TRBV5-3	CARSLRQRLAGGPWEQYF	TGTGCCAGAAGCTTGAGGCAGAGACTAGCGGGAGGGCCTTGGGAGCAGTACTTC
-	-	TRBJ2-1	TRBV27	CASSHNYPLSYNEQFF	TGTGCCAGCAGCCATAACTACCCCCTCTCCTACAATGAGCAGTTCTTC
TRBD2	few	TRBJ2-7	TRBV5-4	CASSGNGGDYEQYF	TGTGCCAGCAGCGGAAACGGGGGGGACTACGAGCAGTACTTC